The 9 T cell receptor beta chains in this list originate from one sample, sequenced in a study of somatic mutations in cytotoxic T cells in rheumatoid arthritis. Repertoires were generated with immunoSEQ multiplex PCR, while TCRdb's copy carries only in-frame clones and drops some. The repertoire holds some 16,000 clones, with about three quarters as singletons. The sequenced sample consisted of CD8+ T cells sorted from blood. All receptors come from an adult with rheumatoid arthritis.

This chain connects TRBV2 to TRBJ2-7; 10 nucleotides match TRBD2. The V segment lost 3 bases and the J segment 7 bases; nucleotides outside the gene matches: 9. Germline V CDR1 and CDR2: SNHLY, FYNNEI. The CDR3 runs to 15 residues. In nucleotides, the CDR3 is TGTGCCAGCAGTGATTGGACTAGCGGTATACGGGAGCAGTACTTC. Amino acids: CASSDWTSGIREQYF.

The rearrangement links TRBV11-2 to TRBJ2-7, with TRBD1 matching 8 bases. With 2 bases clipped from V and 2 bases from J, the junction kept 5 bases outside the gene matches. CDR1 is SGHAT, CDR2 FQNNGV, per germline. The CDR3 runs to 15 residues. The CDR3 region is CASSLTPGQAYEQYF. CDR3 DNA sequence: TGTGCCAGCAGCTTAACTCCGGGACAGGCCTACGAGCAGTACTTC.

This clone was counted between two and nine times. The V call is TRBV7-9, the J call TRBJ2-2, with unresolved D. The CDR3 is 13 amino acids. From germline, CDR1 is SEHNR and CDR2 FQNEAQ (reference sequence). With 5 bases removed from V and 6 bases from J, the gap between germline ends came to 10 bases. CDR3 loop: CASSPDTSGELFF. The CDR3 DNA sequence: TGTGCCAGCAGCCCTGACACCTCCGGGGAGCTGTTTTTT. Full variable domain (missing parts from reference TRBV7-9 and TRBJ2-2): DTGVSQNPRHKITKRGQNVTFRCDPISEHNRLYWYRQTLGQGPEFLTYFQNEAQLEKSRLLSDRFSAERPKGSFSTLEIQRTEQGDSAMYLCASSPDTSGELFFGEGSRLTVL.

The chain recombines TRBV27 with TRBJ1-1, with D hard to call. The germline V gene encodes CDR1 MNHEY and CDR2 SMNVEV (reference sequence). The V and J ends lost 6 bases and 4 bases respectively, with 12 bases between them. This CDR3 region has 13 residues. As DNA, the CDR3 is TGTGCCAGCAGGTGGTCGAAGGGCACTGAAGCTTTCTTT. As protein: CASRWSKGTEAFF.

The CDR3 loop is CASDGGPTDTQYF. For the CDR3, the DNA is TGTGCCAGCGACGGGGGGCCCACAGATACGCAGTATTTT. The chain combines TRBV2 with TRBJ2-3; maybe TRBD2 (7 bases). Trimming left V 8 bases short and J 2 bases short, with 11 bases between. This CDR3 has 13 residues. Germline V lookup: CDR1 SNHLY, CDR2 FYNNEI.

The J gene is TRBJ2-7, the V gene TRBV6-4; perhaps TRBD1 as D (5 bases). Trimming removed 4 bases from V and 3 bases from J, with 16 bases in between. Looked up from germline, CDR1 is MRHNA and CDR2 is SNTAGT. The CDR3 has 15 residues. Written as DNA, the CDR3 is TGTGCCAGCAGTGGCAGACTCAGGGTTCTCTACGAGCAGTACTTC. This codes for CASSGRLRVLYEQYF.

The rearrangement joins TRBV13 to TRBJ2-5; D may be TRBD2 (6 bases). The CDR3 extends over 13 amino acids. The V end lost 4 bases, the J end lost 4 bases, and 10 bases lay between the germline ends. The germline V gene has CDR1 PRHDT and CDR2 FYEKMQ (reference sequence). CDR3 amino acids: CASSYGLPETQYF. DNA of the CDR3: TGTGCCAGCAGCTACGGACTACCAGAGACCCAGTACTTC.

This clone was seen a handful of times. This chain links TRBV5-1 with TRBJ2-4, with 8 bases fitting TRBD2. Germline CDR1 reads SGHRS; CDR2 reads YFSETQ. This CDR3 region has 14 residues. V dropped 0 bases and J dropped 5; count of bases not matched to a gene: 1. The CDR3 reads CASSLGRGENIQYF. CDR3 DNA: TGCGCCAGCAGCTTGGGGCGGGGGGAAAACATTCAGTACTTC.

V and J are TRBV6-5 and TRBJ2-1; TRBD2 matches at 12 bases. Germline loops: CDR1 MNHEY, CDR2 SVGAGI. J lost 7 bases, V lost 8 bases, and 9 bases had no gene match. The CDR3 is made up of 15 amino acids. The CDR3 coding sequence is TGTGCCAGCGGCGAAGGACTAGCGGGGACGAATGAGCAGTTCTTC. It codes for CASGEGLAGTNEQFF.